This TCR beta chain was profiled in a study of cytomegalovirus exposure and HLA in healthy donors. This clone has a handful of counts. Primers: 60 Vbeta forward and 13 Jbeta reverse. Clones were read by immunoSEQ multiplex PCR, and TCRdb kept only the in-frame ones, dropping some. The table lists about 100,000 clones, about 84% of them singletons. Germline values: CDR1 MRHNA, CDR2 SNTAGT. V gave up 0 bases and J gave up 7 bases, with 17 bases separating them. The CDR3 spans 16 residues. V and J are TRBV6-4 and TRBJ2-3, with D maybe TRBD2 (6 bases). The sequence was obtained from a man in his thirties or forties in good health and CMV-seronegative. The source material was PBMCs. Written as DNA, the CDR3 is TGTGCCAGCAGTGACTCCGGGGGTGTAGGGTCAAATACGCAGTATTTT. As protein: CASSDSGGVGSNTQYF.